The 14 T cell receptor beta chains in this list originate from one sample, sequenced in a study of CD8+ T cells in alopecia areata. Following extraction, RNA underwent reverse transcription to cDNA, which served as the sequencing template. Libraries were prepared by immunoSEQ multiplex PCR; TCRdb keeps only in-frame clonotypes and omits some of them. Of 100,000 to 150,000 clones listed, around 50% are singletons. The sample was NKG2D-low CD8+ T cells sorted from blood. The receptors here all came from a human donor with alopecia areata.

As for this clone: Other DNA sequences of this sample code for an identical CDR3. The chain recombines TRBV5-1 with TRBJ2-7; D remains unclear. Germline CDR1 reads SGHRS; CDR2 reads YFSETQ. Deletions cut 2 bases from V and 1 base from J, with 4 bases between. CDR3 length equals 12 residues. The CDR3 loop reads CASSFDSYEQYF. CDR3 nucleotides: TGCGCCAGCAGCTTCGATTCCTACGAGCAGTACTTC.

This chain uses TRBV4-1 with TRBJ2-1; TRBD1 might be the D (5 bases). V lost 10 bases and J 2 bases, leaving 9 bases between the germline ends. CDR1 is MGHRA, CDR2 YSYEKL, per germline. The CDR3 spans 12 residues. CDR3 sequence: CATQGPYNEQFF. Here the CDR3 DNA reads TGCGCCACCCAGGGCCCCTACAATGAGCAGTTCTTC.

This clone was detected only a few times. V is TRBV27 and J is TRBJ1-3; D gene uncertain. CDR1 MNHEY and CDR2 SMNVEV come from the germline V gene (reference sequence). CDR3 length equals 15 residues. V lost 3 bases and J lost 0, with 9 bases in between. The CDR3 nucleotides are TGTGCCAGCAGTTTTAACGCAAACTCTGGAAACACCATATATTTT. Amino acids: CASSFNANSGNTIYF.

The chain uses TRBV2 and TRBJ2-3, with 10 bases aligning to TRBD2. In germline, CDR1 is SNHLY, CDR2 FYNNEI. This CDR3 spans 15 amino acids. The trim removed 5 bases at V and 0 bases at J, leaving 2 bases unmatched. The CDR3 DNA reads TGTGCCAGCAGTATTAGCGGGGGGAGCACAGATACGCAGTATTTT. It codes for CASSISGGSTDTQYF.

The V gene is TRBV7-2, the J gene TRBJ2-1; 13 bases fit TRBD2. This CDR3 is built from 16 residues. Germline V gene sequence: CDR1 SGHTA, CDR2 FQGNSA. V lost 6 bases, J lost 4 bases, and 6 bases stayed unmatched. The CDR3 sequence is CASRPPGLAGYNEQFF. CDR3 coding DNA: TGTGCCAGCAGACCCCCGGGACTAGCGGGGTACAATGAGCAGTTCTTC.

This chain joins TRBV7-9 and TRBJ2-3, with D unclear. V dropped 5 bases and J dropped 6 bases, with 12 bases sitting between them. The CDR3 is made up of 13 amino acids. Germline V gene lookup returns CDR1 SEHNR and CDR2 FQNEAQ (reference sequence). CDR3 nucleotide sequence: TGTGCCAGCAGCCTCCCACTGGGGGATACGCAGTATTTT. Translating gives CASSLPLGDTQYF.

This chain joins TRBV7-2 and TRBJ2-7, with D hard to call. Germline V gene data show CDR1 as SGHTA and CDR2 as FQGNSA. V lost 4 bases, J lost 2 bases, and 12 bases lay in between. The CDR3 extends over 14 amino acids. The CDR3 reads CASSSSPGAYEQYF. As DNA, the CDR3 is TGTGCCAGCAGCTCCTCCCCCGGAGCCTACGAGCAGTACTTC.

The chain is built from TRBV11-2 and TRBJ2-5; D is uncertain. This CDR3 is built from 9 residues. Per the germline V gene, CDR1 is SGHAT and CDR2 is FQNNGV. V was trimmed by 8 bases and J by 5 bases, leaving 3 bases between them. The chain's CDR3 is CASGETQYF. The DNA for the CDR3 is TGTGCCAGCGGTGAGACCCAGTACTTC.

The V gene is TRBV7-9, the J gene TRBJ2-7; D is possibly TRBD1 or TRBD2 (5 bases each). The CDR3 runs to 14 residues. Germline assignment: CDR1 SEHNR and CDR2 FQNEAQ (reference sequence). V lost 1 base to trimming and J lost 3 bases, with 10 bases between them. The CDR3 here is CASSLDRDGYEQYF. Here the CDR3 DNA reads TGTGCCAGCAGCTTAGATAGGGACGGCTACGAGCAGTACTTC.

This sequence joins TRBV11-2 and TRBJ2-2; maybe TRBD2 (6 bases). Germline-derived CDR1 and CDR2 are SGHAT and FQNNGV. The V end was cut by 2 bases, the J end by 4 bases, with 8 bases between. The CDR3 consists of 14 residues. CDR3 DNA sequence: TGTGCCAGCAGCTTAATCGGGAGCACCGGGGAGCTGTTTTTT. Protein sequence: CASSLIGSTGELFF.

The chain combines TRBV9 with TRBJ2-1; 8 bases fit TRBD2. Germline-derived CDR1 and CDR2 are SGDLS and YYNGEE. The CDR3 extends over 15 amino acids. The J segment lost 6 bases and the V segment lost 0 bases, leaving 5 bases of the junction unmatched. This chain's CDR3 is CASSVGLAIANEQFF. CDR3 sequence (DNA): TGTGCCAGCAGCGTAGGACTAGCGATTGCCAATGAGCAGTTCTTC.

This clone was picked up a small number of times. This chain joins TRBV29-1 and TRBJ2-7; 11 nucleotides match TRBD2. Germline CDR1 reads SQVTM; CDR2 reads ANQGSEA. The CDR3 extends over 13 amino acids. Trimming cost V 4 bases and J 4 bases; bases outside gene matches: 3. CDR3 protein: CSVVPSGRYEQYF. The DNA for the CDR3 is TGCAGCGTTGTGCCTAGCGGGAGGTACGAGCAGTACTTC.

The rearrangement links TRBV5-1 to TRBJ1-1; perhaps TRBD1 as D (6 bases). CDR1 and CDR2 from the germline V gene are SGHRS and YFSETQ. CDR3 length: 10 residues. Trimming removed 4 bases at V and 11 bases at J, with 9 bases between. The CDR3 DNA is TGCGCCAGCAGCCTCCAGGGGGCTTTCTTT. Protein: CASSLQGAFF. Filled out from reference TRBV5-1 and TRBJ1-1, the complete variable domain reads KAGVTQTPRYLIKTRGQQVTLSCSPISGHRSVSWYQQTPGQGLQFLFEYFSETQRNKGNFPGRFSGRQFSNSRSEMNVSTLELGDSALYLCASSLQGAFFGQGTRLTVV.

This chain joins TRBV29-1 and TRBJ1-1; no clear D gene. The V and J ends lost 1 base and 8 bases respectively, with 14 bases between them. This CDR3 has 13 amino acids. Looked up from germline, CDR1 is SQVTM and CDR2 is ANQGSEA. Here the CDR3 DNA reads TGCAGCGTTGAAGTATCAGTAATGGAGGAAGCTTTCTTT. This codes for CSVEVSVMEEAFF.